The clone carrying this T cell receptor beta chain was recorded once. Its antigen remains unknown. The entry originates in a study of cytomegalovirus exposure and HLA in healthy donors. Findings and caveats of the study: Reportedly, TCR beta sequences accurately predicted HLA-A and HLA-B alleles in most subjects. One variant, a missense change in DCLRE1C, was linked in a later analysis to TCR beta V- and J-gene trimming. Follow-up analysis seemed to connect common viral pathogens with several of the most significant clusters identified.

The primer mix had 60 Vbeta and 13 Jbeta primers. Only in-frame clones appear in the TCRdb table, and some are missing; sequencing was by immunoSEQ multiplex PCR. Found here are tens of thousands of clones, 75% of them singletons; the top ten hold 9.5% to 15%. The sequence came from a man between 65 and 85 years old in good health and CMV-seronegative. The sequencing sample was made of PBMCs.

The chain's CDR3 is CASSWTSGMYQETQYF. CDR3 nucleotides: TGTGCCAGCAGCTGGACTAGCGGAATGTACCAAGAGACCCAGTACTTC. The chain uses TRBV5-6 and TRBJ2-5, with 10 bases lining up with TRBD2. The CDR3 sequence is 16 residues long. V lost 3 bases to trimming and J lost 0 bases; unmatched junction nucleotides: 5. Germline V gene lookup returns CDR1 SGHDT and CDR2 YYEEEE.